What follows describes a single T cell receptor beta chain. The antigen remains undetermined. The entry originates in a study of cytomegalovirus exposure and HLA in healthy donors. Study-wide points: Sequencing likely produced, as an artifact, a cluster of highly shared sequence variants. Among CMV-associated TCR beta chains, most appeared HLA-restricted in a later analysis.

J gave up 3 bases and V 5 bases, and 15 bases lay outside the gene matches. Germline V gives CDR1 GTSNPN, CDR2 SVGIG (reference sequence). The CDR3 consists of 17 residues. 13 Jbeta primers and 60 Vbeta primers were used for the PCR. This table comes from immunoSEQ multiplex PCR, and its TCRdb copy is limited to in-frame clones, with some not included. The sample has over 100,000 clones; around four fifths are singletons. The specimen was PBMCs. The origin of this receptor is a male donor in good health and CMV-seronegative. The chain couples TRBV30 to TRBJ2-1; 8 bases fit TRBD1. The CDR3: CAWDFGPGQAYYNEQFF. The CDR3 bases are TGTGCCTGGGACTTTGGACCGGGACAGGCGTACTACAATGAGCAGTTCTTC.